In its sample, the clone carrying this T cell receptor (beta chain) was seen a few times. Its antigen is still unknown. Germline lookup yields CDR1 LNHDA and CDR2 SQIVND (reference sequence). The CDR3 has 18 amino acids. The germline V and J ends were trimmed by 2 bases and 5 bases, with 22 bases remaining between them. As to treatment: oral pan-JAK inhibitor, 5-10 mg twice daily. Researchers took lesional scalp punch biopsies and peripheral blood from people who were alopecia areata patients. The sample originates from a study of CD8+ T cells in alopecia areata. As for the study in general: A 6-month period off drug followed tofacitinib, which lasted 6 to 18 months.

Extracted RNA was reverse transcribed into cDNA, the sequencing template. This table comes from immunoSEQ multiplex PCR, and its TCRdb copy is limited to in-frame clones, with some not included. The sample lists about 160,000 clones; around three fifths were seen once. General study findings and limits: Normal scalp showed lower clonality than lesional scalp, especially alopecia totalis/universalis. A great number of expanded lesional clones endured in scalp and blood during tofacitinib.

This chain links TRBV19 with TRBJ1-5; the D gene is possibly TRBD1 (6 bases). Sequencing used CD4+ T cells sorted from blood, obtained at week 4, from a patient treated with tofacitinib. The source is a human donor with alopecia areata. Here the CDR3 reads CASSIKDRLPLQYQPQHF. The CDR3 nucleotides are TGTGCCAGTAGTATAAAGGACAGATTGCCGCTGCAATATCAGCCCCAGCATTTT.